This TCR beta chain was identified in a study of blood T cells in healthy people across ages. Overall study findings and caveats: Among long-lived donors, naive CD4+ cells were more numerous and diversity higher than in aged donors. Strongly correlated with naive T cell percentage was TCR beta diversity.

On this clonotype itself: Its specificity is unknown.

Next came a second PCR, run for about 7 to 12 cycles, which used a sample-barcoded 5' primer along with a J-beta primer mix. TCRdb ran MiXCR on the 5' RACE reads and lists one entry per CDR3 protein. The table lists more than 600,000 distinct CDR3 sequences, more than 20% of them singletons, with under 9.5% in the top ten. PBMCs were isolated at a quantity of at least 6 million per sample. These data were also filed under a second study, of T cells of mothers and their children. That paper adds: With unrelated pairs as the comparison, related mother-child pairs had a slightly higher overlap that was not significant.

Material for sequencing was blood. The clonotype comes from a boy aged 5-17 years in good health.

CDR3 protein: CASSEGGAGALQYF. The CDR3, as DNA: TGTGCCAGCAGTGAAGGAGGAGCGGGGGCCTTACAGTACTTC. This sequence joins TRBV6-1 and TRBJ2-5; TRBD2 matches 8 bases. Germline loops: CDR1 MNHNS, CDR2 SASEGT. CDR3 length equals 14 residues. V lost 1 base and J lost 11; bases outside the gene matches: 9.